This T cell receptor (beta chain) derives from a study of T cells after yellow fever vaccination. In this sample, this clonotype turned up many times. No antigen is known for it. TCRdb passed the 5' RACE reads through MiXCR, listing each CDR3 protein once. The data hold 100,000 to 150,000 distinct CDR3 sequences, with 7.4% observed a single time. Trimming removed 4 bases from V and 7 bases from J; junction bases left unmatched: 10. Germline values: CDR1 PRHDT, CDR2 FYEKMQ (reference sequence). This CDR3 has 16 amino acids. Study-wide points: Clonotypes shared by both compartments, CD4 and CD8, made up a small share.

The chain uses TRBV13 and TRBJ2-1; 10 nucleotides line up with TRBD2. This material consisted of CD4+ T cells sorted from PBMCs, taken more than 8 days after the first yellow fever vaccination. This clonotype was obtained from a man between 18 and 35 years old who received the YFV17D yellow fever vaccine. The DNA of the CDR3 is TGTGCCAGCAGCTCCTACCGACTAGCGGGCCGTAATGAGCAGTTCTTC. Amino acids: CASSSYRLAGRNEQFF.